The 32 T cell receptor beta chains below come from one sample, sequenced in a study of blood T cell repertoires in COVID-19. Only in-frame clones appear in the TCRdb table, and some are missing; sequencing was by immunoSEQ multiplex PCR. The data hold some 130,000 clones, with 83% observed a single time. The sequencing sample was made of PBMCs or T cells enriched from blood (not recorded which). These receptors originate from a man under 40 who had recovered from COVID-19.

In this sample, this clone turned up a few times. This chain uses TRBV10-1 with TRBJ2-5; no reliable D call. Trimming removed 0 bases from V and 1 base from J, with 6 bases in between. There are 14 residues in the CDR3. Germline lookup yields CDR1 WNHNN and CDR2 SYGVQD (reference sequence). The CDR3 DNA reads TGCGCCAGCAGTGAGTCCGCCGGCCAAGAGACCCAGTACTTC. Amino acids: CASSESAGQETQYF.

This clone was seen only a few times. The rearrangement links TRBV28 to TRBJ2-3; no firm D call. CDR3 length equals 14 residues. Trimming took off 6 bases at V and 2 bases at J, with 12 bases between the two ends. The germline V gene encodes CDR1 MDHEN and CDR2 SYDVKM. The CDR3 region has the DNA TGTGCCAGCAGCTCCTTATCTTACACAGATACGCAGTATTTT. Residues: CASSSLSYTDTQYF.

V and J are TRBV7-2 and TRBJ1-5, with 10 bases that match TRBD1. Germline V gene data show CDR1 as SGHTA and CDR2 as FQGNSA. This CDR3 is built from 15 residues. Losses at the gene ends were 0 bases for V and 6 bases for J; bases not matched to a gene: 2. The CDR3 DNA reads TGTGCCAGCAGCTTAGCCGGGACAGGGGTTCAGCCCCAGCATTTT. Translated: CASSLAGTGVQPQHF. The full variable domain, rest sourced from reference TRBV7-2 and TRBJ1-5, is GAGVSQSPSNKVTEKGKDVELRCDPISGHTALYWYRQSLGQGLEFLIYFQGNSAPDKSGLPSDRFSAERTGGSVSTLTIQRTQQEDSAVYLCASSLAGTGVQPQHFGDGTRLSIL.

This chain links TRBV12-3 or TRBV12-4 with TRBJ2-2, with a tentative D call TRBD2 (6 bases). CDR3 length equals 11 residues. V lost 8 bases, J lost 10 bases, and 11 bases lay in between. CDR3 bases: TGTGCCAGCGGTTGGGGGGAGGAGCTGTTTTTT. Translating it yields CASGWGEELFF.

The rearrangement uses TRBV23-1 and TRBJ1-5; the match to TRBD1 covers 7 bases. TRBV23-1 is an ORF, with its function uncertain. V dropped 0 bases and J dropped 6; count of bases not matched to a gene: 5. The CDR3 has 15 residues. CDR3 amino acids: CASSQSRGHCQPQHF. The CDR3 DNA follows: TGCGCCAGCAGTCAATCGAGGGGGCACTGTCAGCCCCAGCATTTT.

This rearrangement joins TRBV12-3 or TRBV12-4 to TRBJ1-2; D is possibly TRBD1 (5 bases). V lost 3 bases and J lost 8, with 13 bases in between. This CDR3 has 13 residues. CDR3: CASSLGPAGGYTF. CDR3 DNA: TGTGCCAGCAGTTTGGGGCCTGCGGGGGGCTACACCTTC.

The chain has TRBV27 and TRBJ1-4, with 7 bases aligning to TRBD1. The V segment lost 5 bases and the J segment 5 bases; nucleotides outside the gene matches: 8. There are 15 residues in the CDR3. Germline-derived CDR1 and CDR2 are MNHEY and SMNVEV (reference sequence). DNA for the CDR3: TGTGCCAGCAGTCGTAATGGGGACAGAAATGAAAAACTGTTTTTT. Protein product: CASSRNGDRNEKLFF.

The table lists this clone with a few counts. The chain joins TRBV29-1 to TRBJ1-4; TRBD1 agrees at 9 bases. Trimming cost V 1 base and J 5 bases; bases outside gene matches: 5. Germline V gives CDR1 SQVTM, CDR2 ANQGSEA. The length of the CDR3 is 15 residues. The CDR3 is CSVEGAGTGNEKLFF. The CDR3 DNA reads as TGCAGCGTTGAAGGGGCCGGGACAGGGAATGAAAAACTGTTTTTT.

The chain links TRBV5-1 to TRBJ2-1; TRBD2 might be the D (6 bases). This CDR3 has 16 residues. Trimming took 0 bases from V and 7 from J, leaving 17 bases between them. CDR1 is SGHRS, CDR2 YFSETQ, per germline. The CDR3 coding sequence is TGCGCCAGCAGCTTGGAAAATGGGGGGTCCGGGAATGAGCAGTTCTTC. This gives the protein CASSLENGGSGNEQFF. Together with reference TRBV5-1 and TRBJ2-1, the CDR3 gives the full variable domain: KAGVTQTPRYLIKTRGQQVTLSCSPISGHRSVSWYQQTPGQGLQFLFEYFSETQRNKGNFPGRFSGRQFSNSRSEMNVSTLELGDSALYLCASSLENGGSGNEQFFGPGTRLTVL.

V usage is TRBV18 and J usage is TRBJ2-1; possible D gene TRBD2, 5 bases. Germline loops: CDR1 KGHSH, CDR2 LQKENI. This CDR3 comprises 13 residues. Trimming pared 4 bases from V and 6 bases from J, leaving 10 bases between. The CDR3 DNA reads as TGTGCCAGCTCACAAAATGGAGGCAATGAGCAGTTCTTC. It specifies CASSQNGGNEQFF.

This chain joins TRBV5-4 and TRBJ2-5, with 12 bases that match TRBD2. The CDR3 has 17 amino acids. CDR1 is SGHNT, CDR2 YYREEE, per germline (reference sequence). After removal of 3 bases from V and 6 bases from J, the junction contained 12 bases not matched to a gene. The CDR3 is CASSSSSGGAGRQTQYF. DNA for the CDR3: TGTGCCAGCAGCTCATCTAGCGGGGGGGCCGGTCGTCAGACCCAGTACTTC.

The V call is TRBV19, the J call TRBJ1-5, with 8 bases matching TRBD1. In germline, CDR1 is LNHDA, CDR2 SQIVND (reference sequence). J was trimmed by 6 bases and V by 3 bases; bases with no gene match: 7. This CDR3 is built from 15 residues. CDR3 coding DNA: TGTGCCAGTAGTATTTCAGGGGGCTTGGGTCAGCCCCAGCATTTT. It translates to CASSISGGLGQPQHF.

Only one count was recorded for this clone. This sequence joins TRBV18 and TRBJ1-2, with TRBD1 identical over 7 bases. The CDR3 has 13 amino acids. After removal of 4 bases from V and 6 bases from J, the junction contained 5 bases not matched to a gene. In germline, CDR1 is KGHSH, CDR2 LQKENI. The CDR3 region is CASSRDSGDGYTF. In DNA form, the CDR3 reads TGTGCCAGCTCACGGGACAGTGGAGATGGCTACACCTTC.

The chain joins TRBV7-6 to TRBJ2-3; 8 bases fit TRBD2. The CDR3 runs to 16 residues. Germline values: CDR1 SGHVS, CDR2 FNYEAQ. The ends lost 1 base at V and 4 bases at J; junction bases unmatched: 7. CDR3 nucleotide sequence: TGTGCCAGCAGCTTAGTGGCGGGGGGATGGGCAGATACGCAGTATTTT. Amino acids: CASSLVAGGWADTQYF.

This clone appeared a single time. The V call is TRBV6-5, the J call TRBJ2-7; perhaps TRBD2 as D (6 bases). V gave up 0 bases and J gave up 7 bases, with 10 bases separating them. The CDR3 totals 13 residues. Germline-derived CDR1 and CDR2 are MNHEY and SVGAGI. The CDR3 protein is CASSYSTAGEQYF. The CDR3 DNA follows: TGTGCCAGCAGTTACTCGACCGCGGGGGAGCAGTACTTC.

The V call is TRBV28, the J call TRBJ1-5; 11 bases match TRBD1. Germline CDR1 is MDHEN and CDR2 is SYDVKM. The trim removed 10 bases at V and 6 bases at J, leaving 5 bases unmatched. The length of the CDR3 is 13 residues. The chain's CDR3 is CATSDRGLQPQHF. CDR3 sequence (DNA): TGTGCCACCTCGGACAGGGGGCTTCAGCCCCAGCATTTT.

The CDR3 here is CASSVGIGTGEKLFF. In nucleotides, the CDR3 is TGTGCCAGCAGCGTAGGCATAGGGACAGGCGAAAAACTGTTTTTT. The chain joins TRBV9 to TRBJ1-4; TRBD1 aligns across 8 bases. From germline, CDR1 is SGDLS and CDR2 YYNGEE. The CDR3 runs 15 residues. The trim removed 0 bases at V and 8 bases at J, leaving 6 bases unmatched.

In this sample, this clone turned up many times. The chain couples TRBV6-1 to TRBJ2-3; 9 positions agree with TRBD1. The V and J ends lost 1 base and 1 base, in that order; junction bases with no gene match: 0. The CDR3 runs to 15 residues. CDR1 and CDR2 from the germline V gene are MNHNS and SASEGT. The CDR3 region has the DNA TGTGCCAGCAGTGAAGGGACAGGGGGCACAGATACGCAGTATTTT. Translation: CASSEGTGGTDTQYF.

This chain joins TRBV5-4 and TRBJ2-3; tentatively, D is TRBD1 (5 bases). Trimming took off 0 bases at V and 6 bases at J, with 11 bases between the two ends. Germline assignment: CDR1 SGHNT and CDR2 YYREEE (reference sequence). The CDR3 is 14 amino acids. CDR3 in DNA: TGTGCCAGCAGCTTGGAAGGGGTAGGGGATACGCAGTATTTT. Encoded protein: CASSLEGVGDTQYF.

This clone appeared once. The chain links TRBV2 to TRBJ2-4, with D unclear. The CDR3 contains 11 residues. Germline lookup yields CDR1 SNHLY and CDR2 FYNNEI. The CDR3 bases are TGTGTCTCGGGTTCAAAAAACATTCAGTACTTC. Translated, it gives CVSGSKNIQYF.

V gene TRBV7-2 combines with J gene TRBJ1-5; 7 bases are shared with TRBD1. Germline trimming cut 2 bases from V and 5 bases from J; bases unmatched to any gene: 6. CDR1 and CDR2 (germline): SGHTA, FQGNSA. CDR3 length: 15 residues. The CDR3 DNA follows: TGTGCCAGCAGCTTAAGACAGGGAGGTTATCAGCCCCAGCATTTT. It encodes CASSLRQGGYQPQHF.

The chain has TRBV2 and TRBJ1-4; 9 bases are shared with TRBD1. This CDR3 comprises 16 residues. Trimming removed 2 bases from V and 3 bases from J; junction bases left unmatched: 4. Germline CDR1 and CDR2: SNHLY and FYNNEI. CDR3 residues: CASSEYRDRANEKLFF. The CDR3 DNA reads TGTGCCAGCAGTGAATATAGGGACAGGGCTAATGAAAAACTGTTTTTT.

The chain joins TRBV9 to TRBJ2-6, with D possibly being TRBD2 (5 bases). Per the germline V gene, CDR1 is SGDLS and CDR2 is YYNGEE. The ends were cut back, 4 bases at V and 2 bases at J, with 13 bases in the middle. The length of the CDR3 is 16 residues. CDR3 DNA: TGTGCCAGCAGCAGCCTGGGAGTACCTGGGGCCAACGTCCTGACTTTC. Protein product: CASSSLGVPGANVLTF.

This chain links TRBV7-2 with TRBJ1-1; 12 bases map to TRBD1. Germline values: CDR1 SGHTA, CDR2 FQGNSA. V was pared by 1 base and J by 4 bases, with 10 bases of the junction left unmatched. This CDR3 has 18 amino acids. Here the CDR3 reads CASSLGAGQGARGTEAFF. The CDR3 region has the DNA TGTGCCAGCAGCTTAGGGGCGGGACAGGGGGCTAGGGGCACTGAAGCTTTCTTT.

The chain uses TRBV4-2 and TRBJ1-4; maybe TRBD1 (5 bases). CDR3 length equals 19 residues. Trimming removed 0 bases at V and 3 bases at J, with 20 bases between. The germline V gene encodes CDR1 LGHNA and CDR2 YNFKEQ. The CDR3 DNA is TGTGCCAGCAGCCAAGATCCTATGACAGACGGCGGCCCTAATGAAAAACTGTTTTTT. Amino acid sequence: CASSQDPMTDGGPNEKLFF.

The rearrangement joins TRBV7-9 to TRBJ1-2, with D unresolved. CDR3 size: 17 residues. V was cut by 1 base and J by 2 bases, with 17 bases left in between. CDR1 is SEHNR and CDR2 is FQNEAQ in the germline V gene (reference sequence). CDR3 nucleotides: TGTGCCAGCAGCTTAGGTATAATAGCGGAACCAAACTATGGCTACACCTTC. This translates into CASSLGIIAEPNYGYTF.

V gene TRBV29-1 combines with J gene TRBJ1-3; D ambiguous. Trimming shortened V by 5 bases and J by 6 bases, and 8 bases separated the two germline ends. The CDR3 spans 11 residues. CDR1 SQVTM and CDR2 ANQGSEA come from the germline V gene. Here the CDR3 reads CSVRQENTIYF. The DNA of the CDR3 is TGCAGCGTTAGGCAGGAAAACACCATATATTTT.

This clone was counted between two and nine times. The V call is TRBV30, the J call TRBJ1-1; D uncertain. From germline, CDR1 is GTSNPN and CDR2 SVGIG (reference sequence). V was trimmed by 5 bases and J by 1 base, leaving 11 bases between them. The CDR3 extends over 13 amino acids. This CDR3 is CAWYGAENTEAFF. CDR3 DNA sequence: TGTGCCTGGTACGGTGCGGAGAACACTGAAGCTTTCTTT.

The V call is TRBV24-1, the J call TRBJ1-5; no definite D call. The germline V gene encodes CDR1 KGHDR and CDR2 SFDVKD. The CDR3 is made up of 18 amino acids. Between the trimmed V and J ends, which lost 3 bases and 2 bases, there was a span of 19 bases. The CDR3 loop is CATSDPQEDGLGNQPQHF. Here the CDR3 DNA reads TGTGCCACCAGTGATCCGCAGGAGGACGGGCTTGGCAATCAGCCCCAGCATTTT.

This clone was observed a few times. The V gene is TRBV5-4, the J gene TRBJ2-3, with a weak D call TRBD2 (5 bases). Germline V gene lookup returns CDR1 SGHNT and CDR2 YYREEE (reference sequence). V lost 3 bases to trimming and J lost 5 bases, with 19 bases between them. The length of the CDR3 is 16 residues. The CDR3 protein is CASSSPTLGRGDTQYF. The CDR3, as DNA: TGTGCCAGCAGCTCGCCGACGTTGGGCCGGGGAGATACGCAGTATTTT.

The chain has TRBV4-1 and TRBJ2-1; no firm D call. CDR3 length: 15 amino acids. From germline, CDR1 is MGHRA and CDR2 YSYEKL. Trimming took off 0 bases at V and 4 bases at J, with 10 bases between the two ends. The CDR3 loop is CASSQEMGRYNEQFF. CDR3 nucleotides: TGCGCCAGCAGCCAAGAGATGGGCAGATACAATGAGCAGTTCTTC.

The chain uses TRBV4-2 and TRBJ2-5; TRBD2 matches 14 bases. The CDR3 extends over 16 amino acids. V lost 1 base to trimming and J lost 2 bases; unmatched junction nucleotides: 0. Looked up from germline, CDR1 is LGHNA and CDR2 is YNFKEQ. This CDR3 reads CASSQGTSGGQETQYF. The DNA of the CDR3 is TGTGCCAGCAGCCAAGGGACTAGCGGGGGGCAAGAGACCCAGTACTTC.